Following are 21 T cell receptor beta chains from one sample sequenced in a study of T cell changes during pregnancy in multiple sclerosis. The protocol was immunoSEQ multiplex PCR, while the TCRdb copy is restricted to in-frame clones and leaves out a portion. This sample has about 60,000 clones; around 93% occur once, and the top ten carry roughly 3%. The source was CD8+ T cells from peripheral blood mononuclear cells, collected in the second trimester of pregnancy. These receptors were collected from a female donor with multiple sclerosis, enrolled in a pregnancy study.

The chain uses TRBV7-9 and TRBJ2-2, with unresolved D. V dropped 5 bases and J dropped 3 bases, with 4 bases sitting between them. The CDR3 is 12 amino acids. Germline-derived CDR1 and CDR2 are SEHNR and FQNEAQ (reference sequence). The CDR3 sequence: CASSPYTGELFF. DNA of the CDR3: TGTGCCAGCAGCCCCTACACCGGGGAGCTGTTTTTT.

This chain joins TRBV29-1 and TRBJ2-7; a weak D match, TRBD2 (6 bases). Germline loops: CDR1 SQVTM, CDR2 ANQGSEA. V lost 3 bases and J lost 3, with 9 bases in between. This CDR3 has 12 amino acids. DNA of the CDR3: TGCAGCGTTGAGGAGGGAAACTACGAGCAGTACTTC. Its protein product is CSVEEGNYEQYF.

V usage is TRBV27 and J usage is TRBJ1-3, with 8 bases matching TRBD1. V lost 2 bases to trimming and J lost 0 bases; unmatched junction nucleotides: 0. This CDR3 has 15 amino acids. Germline CDR1 is MNHEY and CDR2 is SMNVEV (reference sequence). The CDR3 bases are TGTGCCAGCAGTTTAGGACAGGGCTCTGGAAACACCATATATTTT. Residues: CASSLGQGSGNTIYF.

The chain combines TRBV19 with TRBJ2-7; 9 nucleotides agree with TRBD1. This CDR3 has 19 residues. The germline gives CDR1 LNHDA, CDR2 SQIVND (reference sequence). Trimming cost V 6 bases and J 3 bases; bases outside gene matches: 21. The DNA for the CDR3 is TGTGCCAGTAGCGAATCGCACTCTATGACCGGGACAGGGAGCTACGAGCAGTACTTC. This sequence encodes CASSESHSMTGTGSYEQYF.

The rearrangement uses TRBV12-5 and TRBJ1-1; D gene uncertain. Germline values: CDR1 LGHNT, CDR2 FRNRAP. V was pared by 1 base and J by 1 base, with 4 bases between. The CDR3 consists of 13 residues. The CDR3 protein is CASGLGGNTEAFF. The CDR3 DNA reads as TGTGCTAGTGGTTTGGGAGGGAACACTGAAGCTTTCTTT.

This clone occurred many times. The chain combines TRBV5-1 with TRBJ2-5, with D perhaps matching TRBD1 (6 bases). This CDR3 comprises 15 residues. CDR1 is SGHRS and CDR2 is YFSETQ in the germline V gene. Deletions cut 0 bases from V and 3 bases from J, with 12 bases between. CDR3 residues: CASSLEEPGEETQYF. The CDR3 nucleotides read TGCGCCAGCAGCTTGGAGGAGCCAGGGGAAGAGACCCAGTACTTC.

The rearrangement uses TRBV28 and TRBJ2-1; the match to TRBD2 covers 9 bases. CDR1 is MDHEN and CDR2 is SYDVKM in the germline V gene. The V and J ends lost 2 bases and 0 bases, in that order; junction bases with no gene match: 11. The CDR3 is made up of 19 amino acids. CDR3 region: CASSLQRWREGSSYNEQFF. The CDR3 nucleotides read TGTGCCAGCAGTTTACAACGCTGGCGGGAGGGGAGCTCCTACAATGAGCAGTTCTTC.

The chain uses TRBV7-6 and TRBJ1-5, with a weak D call TRBD1 (6 bases). The germline V and J ends were trimmed by 1 base and 4 bases, with 14 bases remaining between them. The CDR3 spans 16 residues. Per the germline V gene, CDR1 is SGHVS and CDR2 is FNYEAQ. CDR3 in DNA: TGTGCCAGCAGCTTAGTAGGCGGACAGCAAAATCAGCCCCAGCATTTT. Translating gives CASSLVGGQQNQPQHF.

V gene TRBV10-3 combines with J gene TRBJ2-1, with 7 bases matching TRBD2. This CDR3 comprises 14 residues. Trimming at V came to 10 bases and at J to 6 bases, leaving 12 bases not matched to a gene. Germline V gene sequence: CDR1 ENHRY, CDR2 SYGVKD. The CDR3 sequence is CATQRGGPSNEQFF. CDR3 DNA: TGTGCCACCCAAAGGGGAGGGCCCTCCAATGAGCAGTTCTTC.

This chain links TRBV27 with TRBJ1-1, with TRBD1 as a possible D gene (6 bases). There are 11 residues in the CDR3. V gave up 7 bases and J gave up 7 bases, with 10 bases separating them. Germline CDR1 reads MNHEY; CDR2 reads SMNVEV (reference sequence). CDR3 nucleotide sequence: TGTGCCAGCAAGACGACAGGTGAAGCTTTCTTT. It is translated as CASKTTGEAFF.

This chain's CDR3 is CASSFDRTGNEQYF. In nucleotides, the CDR3 is TGTGCCAGCAGTTTCGATAGGACAGGCAACGAGCAGTACTTC. This chain links TRBV28 with TRBJ2-7; 7 positions match TRBD1. This CDR3 is built from 14 residues. Trimming took 3 bases from V and 5 from J; bases not matched to a gene: 7. The germline CDR1 and CDR2 sequences are MDHEN and SYDVKM. Full variable domain (remainder filled in from reference TRBV28 and TRBJ2-7): DVKVTQSSRYLVKRTGEKVFLECVQDMDHENMFWYRQDPGLGLRLIYFSYDVKMKEKGDIPEGYSVSREKKERFSLILESASTNQTSMYLCASSFDRTGNEQYFGPGTRLTVT.

This clone has only one observation. V and J are TRBV27 and TRBJ2-7; 10 positions agree with TRBD1. V lost 6 bases and J lost 4; bases outside the gene matches: 6. The CDR3 loop spans 14 amino acids. Germline V lookup: CDR1 MNHEY, CDR2 SMNVEV (reference sequence). The CDR3 loop reads CASRLGQGSYEQYF. DNA of the CDR3: TGTGCCAGCAGGCTGGGACAGGGGTCGTACGAGCAGTACTTC.

CDR3 protein: CASSRLAGGSDYNEQFF. The CDR3 bases are TGTGCCAGCAGTAGACTAGCGGGAGGCTCAGATTACAATGAGCAGTTCTTC. The chain links TRBV2 to TRBJ2-1; 13 nucleotides align to TRBD2. V lost 5 bases and J lost 4; bases outside the gene matches: 8. Germline values: CDR1 SNHLY, CDR2 FYNNEI. This CDR3 is 17 amino acids long. The entire variable domain, with the rest obtained from reference TRBV2 and TRBJ2-1, is as follows: EPEVTQTPSHQVTQMGQEVILRCVPISNHLYFYWYRQILGQKVEFLVSFYNNEISEKSEIFDDQFSVERPDGSNFTLKIRSTKLEDSAMYFCASSRLAGGSDYNEQFFGPGTRLTVL.

The chain combines TRBV7-6 with TRBJ1-1, with 8 bases identical to TRBD1. The CDR3 is 13 amino acids. CDR1 is SGHVS, CDR2 FNYEAQ, per germline. Trimming at V came to 1 base and at J to 8 bases, leaving 3 bases not matched to a gene. DNA for the CDR3: TGTGCCAGCAGCTTAGAACAGGGGGGAGAAGCTTTCTTT. This codes for CASSLEQGGEAFF.

V is TRBV27 and J is TRBJ1-1; D is possibly TRBD1 (5 bases). This CDR3 region has 14 residues. Germline V gives CDR1 MNHEY, CDR2 SMNVEV (reference sequence). The V end was cut by 5 bases, the J end by 0 bases, with 10 bases between. CDR3 nucleotides: TGTGCCAGCAGTCGGACATACATGAACACTGAAGCTTTCTTT. It translates to CASSRTYMNTEAFF.

The V call is TRBV15, the J call TRBJ1-1, with 9 bases lining up with TRBD1. CDR1 is LNHNV, CDR2 YYDKDF, per germline (reference sequence). The CDR3 totals 16 residues. Unmatched junction bases numbered 9, after V lost 1 base and J lost 6 bases. The CDR3: CATSRGTGELWPEAFF. The CDR3 DNA reads TGTGCCACCAGCAGAGGGACAGGGGAGTTGTGGCCTGAAGCTTTCTTT.

This CDR3 reads CASSKTSSGEQYF. CDR3 sequence (DNA): TGTGCCAGCTCAAAAACTAGTAGCGGTGAGCAGTACTTC. The rearrangement joins TRBV18 to TRBJ2-7, with D perhaps TRBD2 (6 bases). V was clipped by 5 bases and J by 7 bases, with 15 bases between them. Germline V CDR1 and CDR2: KGHSH, LQKENI. The CDR3 sequence is 13 residues long.

The CDR3 nucleotides are TGTGCCAGCAGTTTCTCAGGGCTGAGCTACGAGCAGTACTTC. Amino acid sequence: CASSFSGLSYEQYF. The rearrangement links TRBV27 to TRBJ2-7; perhaps TRBD1 as D (5 bases). With 3 bases removed from V and 3 bases from J, the gap between germline ends came to 12 bases. Per germline, CDR1 MNHEY and CDR2 SMNVEV (reference sequence). The CDR3 covers 14 residues.

This clone has only a few counts. This chain connects TRBV30 to TRBJ1-1; a possible D gene is TRBD1 (5 bases). This CDR3 contains 13 residues. Trimming took 3 bases from V and 1 from J, leaving 9 bases between them. The V gene's germline CDR1 is GTSNPN and CDR2 SVGIG (reference sequence). The CDR3 spells CAWSRGGNTEAFF. In nucleotides, the CDR3 is TGTGCCTGGAGCCGGGGGGGGAACACTGAAGCTTTCTTT.

The V gene is TRBV4-1, the J gene TRBJ2-3; D is unresolved. CDR3 size: 15 residues. V gave up 0 bases and J gave up 2 bases, with 9 bases separating them. Per germline, CDR1 MGHRA and CDR2 YSYEKL. CDR3 region: CASSQDTTTTDTQYF. The DNA of the CDR3 is TGCGCCAGCAGCCAAGATACTACTACCACAGATACGCAGTATTTT.

The chain combines TRBV11-2 with TRBJ2-7, with a tentative D call TRBD1 (5 bases). V was cut by 4 bases and J by 1 base, with 8 bases left in between. The CDR3 runs to 13 residues. CDR1 and CDR2 (germline): SGHAT, FQNNGV. The CDR3 nucleotides read TGTGCCAGCAGCTATACAGGATCCTACGAGCAGTACTTC. It encodes CASSYTGSYEQYF.